The 8 T cell receptor beta chains below come from one sample, sequenced in a study of blood T cell repertoires in COVID-19. Sequencing used immunoSEQ multiplex PCR; TCRdb keeps in-frame clones, though not all of them. The top ten clones hold roughly a tenth of a sample with roughly 130,000 clones, about 87% of them seen once. Input material: peripheral blood. These receptors were taken from a man aged 55-75 years with active or convalescent COVID-19.

This chain's CDR3 is CASSNPSGRAVRRPYEQYF. For the CDR3, the DNA is TGTGCCAGCAGTAACCCTAGCGGGAGGGCCGTAAGACGCCCCTACGAGCAGTACTTC. The gene calls are TRBV28 and TRBJ2-7; 12 bases line up with TRBD2. The CDR3 extends over 19 amino acids. CDR1 MDHEN and CDR2 SYDVKM come from the germline V gene. V shed 5 bases, J shed 2 bases, and the junction held 16 bases outside the gene matches.

This chain links TRBV27 with TRBJ2-7; weak D call: TRBD1 (6 bases). From germline, CDR1 is MNHEY and CDR2 SMNVEV (reference sequence). With 8 bases removed from V and 0 bases from J, the gap between germline ends came to 11 bases. The CDR3 loop spans 13 amino acids. The CDR3 protein is CASGTGPSYEQYF. Here the CDR3 DNA reads TGTGCCAGCGGTACAGGGCCCTCCTACGAGCAGTACTTC.

The gene calls are TRBV9 and TRBJ1-2; TRBD1 aligns across 7 bases. The CDR3 spans 11 residues. J gave up 7 bases and V 10 bases, and 7 bases lay outside the gene matches. Looked up from germline, CDR1 is SGDLS and CDR2 is YYNGEE. CDR3 region: CASRAGGGYTF. The CDR3 DNA reads TGTGCCTCCCGGGCAGGGGGTGGCTACACCTTC.

The chain joins TRBV30 to TRBJ2-7, with TRBD1 as a possible D gene (6 bases). The V gene lost 2 bases and the J gene lost 0 bases, with 8 bases spanning the gap. CDR1 GTSNPN and CDR2 SVGIG come from the germline V gene (reference sequence). The CDR3 spans 13 residues. CDR3 in amino acids: CAWSRDISYEQYF. CDR3 coding DNA: TGTGCCTGGAGTAGGGACATCTCCTACGAGCAGTACTTC. Full variable domain (remainder filled in from reference TRBV30 and TRBJ2-7): SQTIHQWPATLVQPVGSPLSLECTVEGTSNPNLYWYRQAAGRGLQLLFYSVGIGQISSEVPQNLSASRPQDRQFILSSKKLLLSDSGFYLCAWSRDISYEQYFGPGTRLTVT.

The V and J genes are TRBV27 and TRBJ2-1, with TRBD2 as a possible D gene (6 bases). The germline gives CDR1 MNHEY, CDR2 SMNVEV (reference sequence). The germline V and J ends were trimmed by 6 bases and 6 bases, with 12 bases remaining between them. There are 13 residues in the CDR3. The CDR3 DNA follows: TGTGCCAGCAGCCGGCCCGGGAGCAATGAGCAGTTCTTC. Translated, it gives CASSRPGSNEQFF.

The chain combines TRBV11-2 with TRBJ2-5; 9 nucleotides align to TRBD1. The CDR3 is 13 amino acids. The trim removed 4 bases at V and 5 bases at J, leaving 2 bases unmatched. The germline gives CDR1 SGHAT, CDR2 FQNNGV. CDR3 in amino acids: CASSSDRGETQYF. The CDR3 DNA follows: TGTGCCAGCAGCTCCGACAGGGGGGAGACCCAGTACTTC.

V and J are TRBV28 and TRBJ2-7, with 10 bases aligning to TRBD2. Germline V CDR1 and CDR2: MDHEN, SYDVKM. CDR3 length: 15 residues. V was clipped by 2 bases and J by 7 bases; unmatched bases: 8. CDR3 sequence: CASSLLASGSREQYF. The CDR3 coding sequence is TGTGCCAGCAGTTTACTGGCTAGCGGGAGTCGTGAGCAGTACTTC.

This sequence joins TRBV18 and TRBJ2-1; 7 positions match TRBD1. Germline trimming cut 0 bases from V and 6 bases from J; bases unmatched to any gene: 5. Per the germline V gene, CDR1 is KGHSH and CDR2 is LQKENI. CDR3 length equals 15 residues. The CDR3 region is CASSPPRDSGNEQFF. CDR3 bases: TGTGCCAGCTCACCACCGAGGGACAGCGGCAATGAGCAGTTCTTC.